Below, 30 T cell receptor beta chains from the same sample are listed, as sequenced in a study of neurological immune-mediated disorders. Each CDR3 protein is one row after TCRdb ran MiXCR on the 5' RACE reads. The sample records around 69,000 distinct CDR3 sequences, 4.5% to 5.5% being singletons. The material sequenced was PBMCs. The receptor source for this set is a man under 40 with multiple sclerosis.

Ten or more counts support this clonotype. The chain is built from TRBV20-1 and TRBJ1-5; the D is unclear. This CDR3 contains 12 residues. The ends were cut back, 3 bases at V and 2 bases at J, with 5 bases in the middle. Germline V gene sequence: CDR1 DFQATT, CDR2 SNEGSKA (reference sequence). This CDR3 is CSARRGNQPQHF. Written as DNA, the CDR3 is TGCAGTGCTAGGCGGGGCAATCAGCCCCAGCATTTT.

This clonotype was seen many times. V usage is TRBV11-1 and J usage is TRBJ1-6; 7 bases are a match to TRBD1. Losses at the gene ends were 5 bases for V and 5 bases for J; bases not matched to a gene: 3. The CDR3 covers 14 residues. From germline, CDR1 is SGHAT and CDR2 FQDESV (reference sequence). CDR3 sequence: CASSRTGNNSPLHF. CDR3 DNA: TGTGCCAGCAGCCGGACAGGAAATAATTCACCCCTCCACTTT. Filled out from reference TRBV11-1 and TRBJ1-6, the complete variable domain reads EAEVAQSPRYKITEKSQAVAFWCDPISGHATLYWYRQILGQGPELLVQFQDESVVDDSQLPKDRFSAERLKGVDSTLKIQPAELGDSAMYLCASSRTGNNSPLHFGNGTRLTVT.

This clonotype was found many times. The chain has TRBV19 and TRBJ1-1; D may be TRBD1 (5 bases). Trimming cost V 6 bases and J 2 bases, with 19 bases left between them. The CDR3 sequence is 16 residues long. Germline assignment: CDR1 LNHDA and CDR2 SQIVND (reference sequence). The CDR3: CASRLGAGGSNTEAFF. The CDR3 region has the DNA TGTGCCAGTAGACTGGGTGCCGGGGGGTCCAACACTGAAGCTTTCTTT. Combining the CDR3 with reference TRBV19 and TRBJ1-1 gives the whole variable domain DGGITQSPKYLFRKEGQNVTLSCEQNLNHDAMYWYRQDPGQGLRLIYYSQIVNDFQKGDIAEGYSVSREKKESFPLTVTSAQKNPTAFYLCASRLGAGGSNTEAFFGQGTRLTVV.

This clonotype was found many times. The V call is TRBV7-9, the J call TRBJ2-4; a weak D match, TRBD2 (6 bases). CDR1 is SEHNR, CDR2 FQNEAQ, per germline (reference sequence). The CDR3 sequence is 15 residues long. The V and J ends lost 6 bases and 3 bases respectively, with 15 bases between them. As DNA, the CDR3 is TGTGCCAGCAGGGGGGTCGTCGGGGGCAAAAACATTCAGTACTTC. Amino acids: CASRGVVGGKNIQYF.

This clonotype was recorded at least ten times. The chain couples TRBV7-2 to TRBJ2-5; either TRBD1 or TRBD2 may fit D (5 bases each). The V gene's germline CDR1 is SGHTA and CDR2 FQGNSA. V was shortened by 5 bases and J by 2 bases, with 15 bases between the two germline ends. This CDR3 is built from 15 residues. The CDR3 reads CASSLWGGGQETQYF. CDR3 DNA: TGTGCCAGCAGCCTATGGGGTGGGGGTCAAGAGACCCAGTACTTC.

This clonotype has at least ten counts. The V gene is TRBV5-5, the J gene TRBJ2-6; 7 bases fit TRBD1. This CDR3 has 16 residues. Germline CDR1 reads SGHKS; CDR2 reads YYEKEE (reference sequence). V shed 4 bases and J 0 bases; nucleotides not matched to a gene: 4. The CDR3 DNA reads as TGTGCCAGCAGCCAACAGGGGACCTCTGGGGCCAACGTCCTGACTTTC. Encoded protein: CASSQQGTSGANVLTF.

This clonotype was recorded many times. The CDR3 nucleotides read TGCAGTGCTAGAGATCCCACAGGGGGCGTGAGGGGCTACACCTTC. This sequence encodes CSARDPTGGVRGYTF. V and J are TRBV20-1 and TRBJ1-2; 9 bases match TRBD1. Trimming cost V 0 bases and J 8 bases; bases outside gene matches: 10. The CDR3 runs to 15 residues. Germline lookup yields CDR1 DFQATT and CDR2 SNEGSKA (reference sequence).

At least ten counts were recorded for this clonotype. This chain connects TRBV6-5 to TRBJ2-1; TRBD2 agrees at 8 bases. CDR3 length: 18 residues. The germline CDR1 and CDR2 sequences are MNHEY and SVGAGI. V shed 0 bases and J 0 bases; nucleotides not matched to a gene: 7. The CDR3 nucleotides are TGTGCCAGCAGTTACTCCCTCTTAGCGGGGTTCTCCTACAATGAGCAGTTCTTC. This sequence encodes CASSYSLLAGFSYNEQFF.

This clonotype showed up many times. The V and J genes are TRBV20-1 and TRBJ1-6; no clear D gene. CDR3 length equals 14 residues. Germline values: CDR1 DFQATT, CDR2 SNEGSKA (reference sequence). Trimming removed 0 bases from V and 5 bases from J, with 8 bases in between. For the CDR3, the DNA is TGCAGTGCTAGAGATAGCCAGAATAATTCACCCCTCCACTTT. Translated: CSARDSQNNSPLHF.

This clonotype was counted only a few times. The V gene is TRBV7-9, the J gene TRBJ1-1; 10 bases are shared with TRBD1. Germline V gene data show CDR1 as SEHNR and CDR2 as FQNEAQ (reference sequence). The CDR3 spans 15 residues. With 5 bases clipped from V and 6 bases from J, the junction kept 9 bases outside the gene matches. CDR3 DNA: TGTGCCAGCAGCACTCCCGGGACAGGGGCCGCTGAAGCTTTCTTT. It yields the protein CASSTPGTGAAEAFF.

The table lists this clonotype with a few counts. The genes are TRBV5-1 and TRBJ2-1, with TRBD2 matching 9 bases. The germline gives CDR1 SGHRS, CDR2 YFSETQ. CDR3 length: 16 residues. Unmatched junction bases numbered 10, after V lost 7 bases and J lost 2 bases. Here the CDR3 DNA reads TGCGCCAGCCTCCTCGATAGCGGGGGCCCCTACAATGAGCAGTTCTTC. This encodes CASLLDSGGPYNEQFF.

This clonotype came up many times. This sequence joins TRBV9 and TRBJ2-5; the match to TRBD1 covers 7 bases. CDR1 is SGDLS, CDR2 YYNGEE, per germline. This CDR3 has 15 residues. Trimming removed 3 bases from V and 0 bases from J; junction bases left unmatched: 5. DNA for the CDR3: TGTGCCAGCAGCGAGACAGGGTCGTACCAAGAGACCCAGTACTTC. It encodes CASSETGSYQETQYF.

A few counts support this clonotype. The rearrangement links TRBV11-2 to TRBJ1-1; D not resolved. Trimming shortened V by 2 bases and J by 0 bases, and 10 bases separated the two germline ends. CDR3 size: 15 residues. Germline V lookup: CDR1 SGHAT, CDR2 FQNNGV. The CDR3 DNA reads TGTGCCAGCAGCTTATCCCGGCGGTTGAACACTGAAGCTTTCTTT. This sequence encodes CASSLSRRLNTEAFF.

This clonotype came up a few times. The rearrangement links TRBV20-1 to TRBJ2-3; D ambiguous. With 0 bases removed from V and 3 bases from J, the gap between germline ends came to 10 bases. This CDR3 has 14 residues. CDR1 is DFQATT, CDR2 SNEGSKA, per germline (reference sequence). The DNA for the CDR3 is TGCAGTGCTAGAGATTTCGGAGCGACAGATACGCAGTATTTT. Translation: CSARDFGATDTQYF.

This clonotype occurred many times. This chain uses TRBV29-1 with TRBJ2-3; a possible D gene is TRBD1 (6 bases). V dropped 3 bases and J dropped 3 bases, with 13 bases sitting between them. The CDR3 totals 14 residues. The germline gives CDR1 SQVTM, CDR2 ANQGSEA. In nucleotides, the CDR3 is TGCAGCGTTGATGCAGGGGCAATTACAGATACGCAGTATTTT. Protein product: CSVDAGAITDTQYF.

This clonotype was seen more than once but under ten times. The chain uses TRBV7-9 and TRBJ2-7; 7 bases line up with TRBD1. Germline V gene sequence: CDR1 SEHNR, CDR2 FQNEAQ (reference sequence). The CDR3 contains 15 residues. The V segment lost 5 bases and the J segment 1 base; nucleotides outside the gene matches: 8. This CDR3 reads CASSPRGSQSYEQYF. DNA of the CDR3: TGTGCCAGCAGCCCCAGGGGGAGTCAGTCCTACGAGCAGTACTTC.

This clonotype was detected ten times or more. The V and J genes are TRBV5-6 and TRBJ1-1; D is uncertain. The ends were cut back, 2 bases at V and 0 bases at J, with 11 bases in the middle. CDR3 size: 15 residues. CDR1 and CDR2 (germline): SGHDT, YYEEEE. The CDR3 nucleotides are TGTGCCAGCAGCTTAACTAATACCTTGAACACTGAAGCTTTCTTT. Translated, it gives CASSLTNTLNTEAFF.

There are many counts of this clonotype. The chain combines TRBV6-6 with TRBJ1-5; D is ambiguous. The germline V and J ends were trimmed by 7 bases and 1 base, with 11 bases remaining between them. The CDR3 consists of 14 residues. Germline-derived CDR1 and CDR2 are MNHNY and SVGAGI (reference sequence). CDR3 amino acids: CASTSAGSNQPQHF. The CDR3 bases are TGTGCCAGCACTTCCGCGGGGAGCAATCAGCCCCAGCATTTT.

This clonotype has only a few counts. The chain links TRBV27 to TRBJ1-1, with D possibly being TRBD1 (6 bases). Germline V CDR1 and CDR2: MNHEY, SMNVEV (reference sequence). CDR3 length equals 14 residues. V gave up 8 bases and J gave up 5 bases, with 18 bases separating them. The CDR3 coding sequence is TGTGCCAGCGGATCCGGGACAACGGGGACTGAAGCTTTCTTT. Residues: CASGSGTTGTEAFF.

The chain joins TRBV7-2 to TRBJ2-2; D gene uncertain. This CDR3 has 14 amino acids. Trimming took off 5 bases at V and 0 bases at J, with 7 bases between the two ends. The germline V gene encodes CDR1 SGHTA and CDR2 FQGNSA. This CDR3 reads CASSRDSNTGELFF. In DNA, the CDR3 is TGTGCCAGCAGCCGAGACTCGAACACCGGGGAGCTGTTTTTT.

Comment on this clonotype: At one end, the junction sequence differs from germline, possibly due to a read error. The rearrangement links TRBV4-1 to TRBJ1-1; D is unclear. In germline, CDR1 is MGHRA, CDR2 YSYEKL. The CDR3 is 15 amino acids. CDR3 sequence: CTSSQDSGKGAEAFF. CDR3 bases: TGCACCAGCAGCCAAGATTCGGGCAAGGGCGCTGAAGCTTTCTTT.

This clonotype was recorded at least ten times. CDR3 in DNA: TGTGCCAGCAGCTTAACGGGGACGGCTGACACTGAAGCTTTCTTT. Amino acids: CASSLTGTADTEAFF. The chain employs TRBV7-3 and TRBJ1-1; D perhaps matches TRBD1 (5 bases). The CDR3 totals 15 residues. Germline CDR1 and CDR2: SGHTA and FQGTGA. V lost 0 bases, J lost 3 bases, and 11 bases lay in between.

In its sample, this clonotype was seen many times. DNA for the CDR3: TGTGCCTGGAGTGCGGACAGAAGACCGAACACTGAAGCTTTCTTT. Encoded protein: CAWSADRRPNTEAFF. This chain connects TRBV30 to TRBJ1-1; D is perhaps TRBD1 (6 bases). Germline CDR1 and CDR2: GTSNPN and SVGIG (reference sequence). The CDR3 consists of 15 residues. The V end was cut by 1 base, the J end by 1 base, with 13 bases between. Full variable domain (remainder filled in from reference TRBV30 and TRBJ1-1): SQTIHQWPATLVQPVGSPLSLECTVEGTSNPNLYWYRQAAGRGLQLLFYSVGIGQISSEVPQNLSASRPQDRQFILSSKKLLLSDSGFYLCAWSADRRPNTEAFFGQGTRLTVV.

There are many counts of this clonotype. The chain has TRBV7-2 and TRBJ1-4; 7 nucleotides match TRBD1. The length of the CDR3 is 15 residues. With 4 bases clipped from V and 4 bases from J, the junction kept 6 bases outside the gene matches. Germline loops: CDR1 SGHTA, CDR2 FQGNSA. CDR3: CASSSTRQGNEKLFF. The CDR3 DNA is TGTGCCAGCAGCTCTACCCGACAGGGTAATGAAAAACTGTTTTTT.

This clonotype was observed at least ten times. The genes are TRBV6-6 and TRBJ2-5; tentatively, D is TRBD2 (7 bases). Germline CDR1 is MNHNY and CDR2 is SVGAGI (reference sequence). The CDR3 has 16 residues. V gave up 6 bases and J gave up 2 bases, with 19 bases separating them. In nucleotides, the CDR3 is TGTGCCAGCAGGCGAAACGGGGGGCCTTTACAAGAGACCCAGTACTTC. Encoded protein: CASRRNGGPLQETQYF.

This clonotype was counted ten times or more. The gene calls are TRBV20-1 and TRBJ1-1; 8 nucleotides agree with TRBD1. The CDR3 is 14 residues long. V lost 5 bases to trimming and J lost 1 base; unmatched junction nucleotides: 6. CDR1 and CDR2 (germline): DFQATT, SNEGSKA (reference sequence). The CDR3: CSAYRTGKNTEAFF. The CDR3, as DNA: TGCAGTGCTTACCGGACAGGGAAGAACACTGAAGCTTTCTTT.

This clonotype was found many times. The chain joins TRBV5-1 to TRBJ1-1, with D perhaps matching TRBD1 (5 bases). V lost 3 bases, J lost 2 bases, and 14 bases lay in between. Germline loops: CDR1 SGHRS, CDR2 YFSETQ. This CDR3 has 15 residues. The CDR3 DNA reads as TGCGCCAGCAGCTCGGGGGGATGGAAAAACACTGAAGCTTTCTTT. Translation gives CASSSGGWKNTEAFF.

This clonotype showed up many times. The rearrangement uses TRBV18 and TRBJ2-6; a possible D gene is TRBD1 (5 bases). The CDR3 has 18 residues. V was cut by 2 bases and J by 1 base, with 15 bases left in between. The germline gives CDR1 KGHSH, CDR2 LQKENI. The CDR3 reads CASSPVTASRSGANVLTF. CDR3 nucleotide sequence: TGTGCCAGCTCACCAGTGACAGCGTCAAGATCTGGGGCCAACGTCCTGACTTTC.

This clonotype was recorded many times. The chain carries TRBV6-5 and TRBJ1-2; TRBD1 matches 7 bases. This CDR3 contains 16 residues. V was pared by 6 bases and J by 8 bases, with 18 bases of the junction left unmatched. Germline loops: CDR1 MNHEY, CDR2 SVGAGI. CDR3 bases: TGTGCCAGCAGCCGGAGGGACAGAAGTTTCAAGGCGGGCTACACCTTC. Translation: CASSRRDRSFKAGYTF.

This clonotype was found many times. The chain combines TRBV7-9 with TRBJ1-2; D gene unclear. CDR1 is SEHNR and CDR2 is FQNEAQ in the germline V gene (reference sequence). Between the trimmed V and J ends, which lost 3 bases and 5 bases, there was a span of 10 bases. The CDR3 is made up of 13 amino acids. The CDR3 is CASSLIREYGYTF. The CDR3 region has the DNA TGTGCCAGCAGCTTGATACGGGAGTATGGCTACACCTTC.